This T cell receptor beta chain was found in a study of T cells in pancreatic ductal adenocarcinoma. Points from the study as a whole: Compared with tumor, blood showed more total productive templates and around 8-fold more clonotypes. Blood clonality (about 0.07) did not differ significantly from tumor (about 0.12).

Concerning this clone itself: Its target is unknown.

No neoadjuvant therapy was given to the selected pancreatic ductal adenocarcinoma patients before their surgery. The CDR3 sequence is 14 residues long. From germline, CDR1 is SGHTA and CDR2 FQGNSA. Unmatched junction bases numbered 6, after V lost 5 bases and J lost 3 bases. TCRdb keeps only in-frame clones here, not all; method: immunoSEQ multiplex PCR. Here the sample spans about 9,000 clones, roughly 90% being singletons. This sequence was found in a human donor with pancreatic ductal adenocarcinoma. The specimen was PBMCs. The V and J genes are TRBV7-2 and TRBJ2-5; 7 bases agree with TRBD1. CDR3 in amino acids: CASSIRQGEETQYF. DNA of the CDR3: TGTGCCAGCAGCATCCGACAGGGAGAAGAGACCCAGTACTTC.